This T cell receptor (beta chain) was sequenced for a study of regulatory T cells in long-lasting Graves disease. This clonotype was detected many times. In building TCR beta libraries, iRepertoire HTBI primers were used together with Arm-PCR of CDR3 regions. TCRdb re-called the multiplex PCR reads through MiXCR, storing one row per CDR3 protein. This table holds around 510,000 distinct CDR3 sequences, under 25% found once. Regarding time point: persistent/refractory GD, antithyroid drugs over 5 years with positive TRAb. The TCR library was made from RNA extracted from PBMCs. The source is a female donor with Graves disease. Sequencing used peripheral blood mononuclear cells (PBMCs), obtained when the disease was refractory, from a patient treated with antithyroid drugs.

This CDR3 reads CSAINSRGYGYTF. In DNA form, the CDR3 reads TGCAGTGCCATTAACAGCCGCGGCTATGGCTACACCTTC. The genes are TRBV20-1 and TRBJ1-2, with unresolved D. This CDR3 contains 13 residues. In germline, CDR1 is DFQATT, CDR2 SNEGSKA (reference sequence). Trimming took off 6 bases at V and 4 bases at J, with 15 bases between the two ends.